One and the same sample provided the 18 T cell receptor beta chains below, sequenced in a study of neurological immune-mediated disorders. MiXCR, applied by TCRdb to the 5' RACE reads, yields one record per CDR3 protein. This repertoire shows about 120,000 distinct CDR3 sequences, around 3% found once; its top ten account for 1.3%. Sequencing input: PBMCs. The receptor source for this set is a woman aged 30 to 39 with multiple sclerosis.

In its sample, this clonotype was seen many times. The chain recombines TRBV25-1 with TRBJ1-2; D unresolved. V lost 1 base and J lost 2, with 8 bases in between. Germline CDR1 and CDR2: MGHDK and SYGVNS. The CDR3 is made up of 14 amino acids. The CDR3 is CASSELGENYGYTF. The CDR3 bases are TGTGCCAGCAGTGAATTGGGAGAAAACTATGGCTACACCTTC.

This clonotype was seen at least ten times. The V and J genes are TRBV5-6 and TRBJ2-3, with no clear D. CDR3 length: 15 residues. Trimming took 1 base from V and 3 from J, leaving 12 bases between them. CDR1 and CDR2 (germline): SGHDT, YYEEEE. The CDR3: CASSLTWGSTDTQYF. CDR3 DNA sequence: TGTGCCAGCAGCTTGACGTGGGGTAGTACAGATACGCAGTATTTT.

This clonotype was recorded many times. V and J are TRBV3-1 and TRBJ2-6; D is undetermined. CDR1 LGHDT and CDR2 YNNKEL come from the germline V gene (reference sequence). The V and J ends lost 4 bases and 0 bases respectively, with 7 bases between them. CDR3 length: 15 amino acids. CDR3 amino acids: CASSRVHSGANVLTF. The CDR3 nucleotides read TGTGCCAGCAGCCGAGTACACTCTGGGGCCAACGTCCTGACTTTC. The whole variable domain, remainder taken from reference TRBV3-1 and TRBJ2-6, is DTAVSQTPKYLVTQMGNDKSIKCEQNLGHDTMYWYKQDSKKFLKIMFSYNNKELIINETVPNRFSPKSPDKAHLNLHINSLELGDSAVYFCASSRVHSGANVLTFGAGSRLTVL.

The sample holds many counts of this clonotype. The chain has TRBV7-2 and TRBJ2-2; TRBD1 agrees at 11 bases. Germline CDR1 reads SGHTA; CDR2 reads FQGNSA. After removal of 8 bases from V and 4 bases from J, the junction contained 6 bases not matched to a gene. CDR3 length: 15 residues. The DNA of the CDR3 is TGTGCCAGCCAGGACAGGGGGCGCGTCACCGGGGAGCTGTTTTTT. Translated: CASQDRGRVTGELFF.

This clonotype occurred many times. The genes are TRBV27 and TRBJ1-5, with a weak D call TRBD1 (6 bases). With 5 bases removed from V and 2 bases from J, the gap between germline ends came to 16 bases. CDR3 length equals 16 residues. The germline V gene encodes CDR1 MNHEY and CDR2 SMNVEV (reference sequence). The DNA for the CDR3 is TGTGCCAGCAGTCTAAAGACAGGCCTAGGCAATCAGCCCCAGCATTTT. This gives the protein CASSLKTGLGNQPQHF.

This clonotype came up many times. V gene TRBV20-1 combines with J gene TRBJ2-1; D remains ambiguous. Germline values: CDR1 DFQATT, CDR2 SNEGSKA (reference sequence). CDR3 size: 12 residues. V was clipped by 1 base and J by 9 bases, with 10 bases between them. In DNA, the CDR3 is TGCAGTGCTAGAGCCGCTTGGGGTGAGCAGTTCTTC. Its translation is CSARAAWGEQFF.

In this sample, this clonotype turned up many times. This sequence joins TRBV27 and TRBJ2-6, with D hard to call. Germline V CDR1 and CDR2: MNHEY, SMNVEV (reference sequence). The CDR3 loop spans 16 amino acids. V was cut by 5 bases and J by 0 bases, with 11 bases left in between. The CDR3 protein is CASSILSNSGANVLTF. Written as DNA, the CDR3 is TGTGCCAGCAGTATCCTATCAAACTCTGGGGCCAACGTCCTGACTTTC.

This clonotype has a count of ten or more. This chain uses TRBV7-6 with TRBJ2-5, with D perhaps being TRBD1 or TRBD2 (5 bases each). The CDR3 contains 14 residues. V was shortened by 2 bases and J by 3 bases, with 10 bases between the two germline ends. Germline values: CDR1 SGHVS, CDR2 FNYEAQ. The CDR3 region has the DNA TGTGCCAGCAGCTTACTGACAGCGGAAGAGACCCAGTACTTC. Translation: CASSLLTAEETQYF.

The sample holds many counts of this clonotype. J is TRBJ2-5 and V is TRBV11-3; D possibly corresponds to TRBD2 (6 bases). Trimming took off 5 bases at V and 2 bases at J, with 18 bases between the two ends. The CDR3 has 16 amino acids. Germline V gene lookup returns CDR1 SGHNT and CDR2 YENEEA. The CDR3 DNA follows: TGTGCCAGCAGCCCCGGTGTGGCGGGGCCGCAAGAGACCCAGTACTTC. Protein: CASSPGVAGPQETQYF.

In nucleotides, the CDR3 is TGTGCCAGCAGTTCCTGGGCAGATCAAGTTGAAGCTTTCTTT. It codes for CASSSWADQVEAFF. The V call is TRBV12-3 or TRBV12-4, the J call TRBJ1-1; D gene unclear. The V and J ends lost 4 bases and 7 bases respectively, with 16 bases between them. This CDR3 has 14 residues.

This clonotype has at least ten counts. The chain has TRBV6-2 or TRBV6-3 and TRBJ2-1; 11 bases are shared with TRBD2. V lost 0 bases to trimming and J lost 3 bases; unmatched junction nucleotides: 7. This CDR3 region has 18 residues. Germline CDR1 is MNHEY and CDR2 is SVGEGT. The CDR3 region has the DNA TGTGCCAGCAGTTACTCGCACCCGACTAGCGGGATCTACAATGAGCAGTTCTTC. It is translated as CASSYSHPTSGIYNEQFF.

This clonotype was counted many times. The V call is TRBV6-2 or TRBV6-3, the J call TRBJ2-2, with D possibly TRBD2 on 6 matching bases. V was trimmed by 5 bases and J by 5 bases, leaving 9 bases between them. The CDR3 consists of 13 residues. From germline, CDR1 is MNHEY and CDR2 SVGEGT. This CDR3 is CASSVAETGELFF. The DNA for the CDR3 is TGTGCCAGCAGTGTAGCGGAGACCGGGGAGCTGTTTTTT.

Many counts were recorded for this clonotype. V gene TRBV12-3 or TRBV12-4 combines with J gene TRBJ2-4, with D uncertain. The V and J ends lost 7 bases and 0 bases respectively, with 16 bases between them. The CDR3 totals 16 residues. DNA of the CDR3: TGTGCCAGCACCCTCACAAAATTATTAGCCAAAAACATTCAGTACTTC. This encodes CASTLTKLLAKNIQYF.

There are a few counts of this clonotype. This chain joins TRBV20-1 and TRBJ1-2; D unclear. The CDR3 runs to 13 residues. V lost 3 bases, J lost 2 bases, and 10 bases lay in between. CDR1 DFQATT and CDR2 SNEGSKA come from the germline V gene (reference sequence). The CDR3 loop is CSARNGRNYGYTF. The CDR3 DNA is TGCAGTGCTAGGAACGGCAGAAACTATGGCTACACCTTC.

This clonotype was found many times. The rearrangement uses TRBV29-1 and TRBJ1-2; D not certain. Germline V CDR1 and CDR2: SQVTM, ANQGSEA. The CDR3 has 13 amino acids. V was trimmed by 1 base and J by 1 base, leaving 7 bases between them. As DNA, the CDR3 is TGCAGCGTTGAAGGTCCGGATAACTATGGCTACACCTTC. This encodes CSVEGPDNYGYTF.

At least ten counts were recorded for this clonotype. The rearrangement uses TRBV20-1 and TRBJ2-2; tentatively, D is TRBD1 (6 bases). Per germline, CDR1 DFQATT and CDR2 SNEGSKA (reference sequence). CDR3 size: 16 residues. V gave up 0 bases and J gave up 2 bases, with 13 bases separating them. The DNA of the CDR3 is TGCAGTGCTAGAGATCTCAGGGGCGGAAACACCGGGGAGCTGTTTTTT. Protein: CSARDLRGGNTGELFF.

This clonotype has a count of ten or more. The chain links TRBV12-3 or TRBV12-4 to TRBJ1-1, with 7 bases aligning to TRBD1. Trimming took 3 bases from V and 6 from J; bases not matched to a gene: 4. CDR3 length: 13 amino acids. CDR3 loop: CASSFKQGSEAFF. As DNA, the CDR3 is TGTGCCAGCAGTTTTAAACAGGGGTCTGAAGCTTTCTTT.

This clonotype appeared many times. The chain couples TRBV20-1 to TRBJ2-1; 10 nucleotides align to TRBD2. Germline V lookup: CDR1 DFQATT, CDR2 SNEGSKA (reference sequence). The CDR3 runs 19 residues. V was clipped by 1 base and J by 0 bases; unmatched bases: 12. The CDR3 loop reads CSARGRTSGKESSYNEQFF. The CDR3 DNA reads TGCAGTGCTAGAGGCCGGACTAGCGGTAAGGAGAGCTCCTACAATGAGCAGTTCTTC.